A selection of T cell receptor beta chains follows, all from one sample in a study of blood T cell repertoires in COVID-19. Assay: immunoSEQ multiplex PCR; the TCRdb copy retains only in-frame clones and omits some. The repertoire holds around 57,000 clones, with 87% as singletons. Material: peripheral blood. The origin of the receptors is a woman aged 80 or over with COVID-19, enrolled during active disease. Both conserved end residues are trimmed from each CDR3. Each record gives: V gene, J gene, CDR3 protein.

V: TRBV2; J: TRBJ2-2; CDR3: ASSAYRGPVTGELF
V: TRBV4-2; J: TRBJ2-2; CDR3: ASSLTSGRITNTGELF
V: TRBV30; J: TRBJ1-2; CDR3: AWARDRGSYGYT
V: TRBV11-2; J: TRBJ2-2; CDR3: ASSLVLAGGTGELF
V: TRBV6-5; J: TRBJ2-7; CDR3: AGGTSGGHEQY
V: TRBV7-2; J: TRBJ1-3; CDR3: ASSTDRGRNTIY
V: TRBV3-1/TRBV3-2; J: TRBJ1-3; CDR3: ASSQGGLSSGNTIY
V: TRBV11-2; J: TRBJ2-5; CDR3: ASSLDLLGGETQY
V: TRBV9; J: TRBJ1-1; CDR3: ASSGQGMITEAF
V: TRBV3-1/TRBV3-2; J: TRBJ1-3; CDR3: ASSRRQSFSGNTIY
V: TRBV28; J: TRBJ1-5; CDR3: ASSPGQGNQPQH
V: TRBV5-1; J: TRBJ1-6; CDR3: ASSSPGTGSPLH
V: TRBV6-5; J: TRBJ2-7; CDR3: ASSPRTVSYEQY
V: TRBV4-2; J: TRBJ2-6; CDR3: ASSQDLASGANVLT
V: TRBV5-1; J: TRBJ2-1; CDR3: ASSLLAGGAEQF
V: TRBV3-1/TRBV3-2; J: TRBJ1-1; CDR3: ASSPYRVPNTEAF
V: TRBV5-6; J: TRBJ2-3; CDR3: ASSLRTGVGDTQY
V: TRBV7-2; J: TRBJ1-1; CDR3: ASRSGSGVTEAF
V: TRBV5-1; J: TRBJ1-2; CDR3: ASSLNSNYGYT
V: TRBV19; J: TRBJ1-3; CDR3: ASSTGTGRGNTIY
V: TRBV27; J: TRBJ1-5; CDR3: ASSLLRDRGRPGQPQH
V: TRBV6-5; J: TRBJ1-3; CDR3: ASSPDRTGGNTIY
V: TRBV7-2; J: TRBJ1-4; CDR3: ASSPDSFNEKLF
V: TRBV5-6; J: TRBJ2-1; CDR3: ASSLGETRRSSYNEQF
V: TRBV5-1; J: TRBJ1-5; CDR3: ASTHRGQVNQPQH
V: TRBV2; J: TRBJ2-7; CDR3: ASSTTETGSGEQY
V: TRBV2; J: TRBJ1-5; CDR3: ASRGQGQGNQPQH
V: TRBV4-2; J: TRBJ1-4; CDR3: ASSQGGGGKLF
V: TRBV15; J: TRBJ1-4; CDR3: ATSRFGGPNEKLF
V: TRBV5-1; J: TRBJ2-7; CDR3: ASGRGGASYEQY
V: TRBV18; J: TRBJ2-4; CDR3: ASSPKGSIQY
V: TRBV19; J: TRBJ1-1; CDR3: ASRGGRTNTEAF
V: TRBV15; J: TRBJ2-2; CDR3: ASHTGLNTGELF
V: TRBV5-1; J: TRBJ1-1; CDR3: ASSFGQLNTEAF
V: TRBV4-2; J: TRBJ2-3; CDR3: ASRGLAGSTDTQY
V: TRBV2; J: TRBJ1-2; CDR3: ASREDGDYGYT
V: TRBV25-1; J: TRBJ2-5; CDR3: ASSGGTLETQY
V: TRBV5-1; J: TRBJ2-3; CDR3: ASSFPGTDTQY
V: TRBV2; J: TRBJ1-2; CDR3: ASSVERQTNYGYT
V: TRBV12-3/TRBV12-4; J: TRBJ1-3; CDR3: ASGVSGNTIY
V: TRBV21-1; J: TRBJ2-7; CDR3: ASSKQDGSYEQY
V: TRBV18; J: TRBJ1-5; CDR3: ASSPGTVVNQPQH
V: TRBV7-9; J: TRBJ2-5; CDR3: ASSPLGQGGLLY
V: TRBV9; J: TRBJ1-4; CDR3: ASSVVAGEGEKLF
V: TRBV5-1; J: TRBJ2-2; CDR3: ASSLSGTSGTGELF
V: TRBV4-2; J: TRBJ2-7; CDR3: ASSQDWEAGSQY
V: TRBV4-2; J: TRBJ2-3; CDR3: ASSQMAGGPDTQY
V: TRBV3-1/TRBV3-2; J: TRBJ1-2; CDR3: ASSHGQGTGYT
V: TRBV30; J: TRBJ1-5; CDR3: AWSGQGNQPQH
V: TRBV5-6; J: TRBJ1-3; CDR3: ASSIRDRGPSGNTIY
V: TRBV27; J: TRBJ2-3; CDR3: ASSPRTGGADTQY
V: TRBV14; J: TRBJ1-4; CDR3: ASSQEWATNGEKLF
V: TRBV30; J: TRBJ1-6; CDR3: AWGQYNSPLH
V: TRBV6-1; J: TRBJ1-2; CDR3: ASSEGQGASYGYT
V: TRBV6-5; J: TRBJ2-7; CDR3: ASSYSEGRGLGEQY